The 24 T cell receptor beta chains presented below share a single source sample, sequenced in a study of T cell changes during pregnancy in multiple sclerosis. Clones were sequenced by immunoSEQ multiplex PCR, and TCRdb holds only the in-frame ones, with some missing. The data hold 55,000 or so clones, with approximately 90% observed a single time. The starting material was CD4+ T cells from peripheral blood mononuclear cells, obtained after pregnancy. These receptors originate from a female donor with multiple sclerosis, enrolled in a pregnancy study.

The chain combines TRBV6-1 with TRBJ2-7, with D hard to call. Germline V gene sequence: CDR1 MNHNS, CDR2 SASEGT. This CDR3 comprises 11 residues. The V end lost 2 bases, the J end lost 6 bases, and 5 bases lay between the germline ends. This CDR3 reads CASSEIAEQYF. In DNA form, the CDR3 reads TGTGCCAGCAGTGAAATAGCCGAGCAGTACTTC.

J is TRBJ1-2 and V is TRBV30, with TRBD1 matching 7 bases. The CDR3 is 13 residues long. The V gene's germline CDR1 is GTSNPN and CDR2 SVGIG (reference sequence). The V segment lost 3 bases and the J segment 4 bases; nucleotides outside the gene matches: 5. The CDR3 DNA is TGTGCCTGGAGGGAGGGGGCCGCCTATGGCTACACCTTC. Encoded protein: CAWREGAAYGYTF. Full variable domain (rest looked up from reference TRBV30 and TRBJ1-2): SQTIHQWPATLVQPVGSPLSLECTVEGTSNPNLYWYRQAAGRGLQLLFYSVGIGQISSEVPQNLSASRPQDRQFILSSKKLLLSDSGFYLCAWREGAAYGYTFGSGTRLTVV.

CDR3 region: CASSKAIRVANYGYTF. CDR3 DNA sequence: TGTGCCAGCAGCAAAGCGATCCGGGTAGCTAACTATGGCTACACCTTC. V and J are TRBV21-1 and TRBJ1-2. TRBV21-1 is a pseudogene segment. This CDR3 is 16 amino acids long.

The rearrangement links TRBV5-6 to TRBJ1-6, with a tentative D call TRBD1 (6 bases). Germline V CDR1 and CDR2: SGHDT, YYEEEE. The CDR3 runs to 18 residues. V shed 3 bases and J shed 0 bases, with 16 bases lying between them. The CDR3 nucleotides read TGTGCCAGCAGCTGGAGACAGGCCAGGAGCTCCTATAATTCACCCCTCCACTTT. Translating gives CASSWRQARSSYNSPLHF.

The V and J genes are TRBV6-6 and TRBJ1-6; TRBD1 might be the D (5 bases). The length of the CDR3 is 15 residues. Germline V gene sequence: CDR1 MNHNY, CDR2 SVGAGI (reference sequence). With 2 bases removed from V and 8 bases from J, the gap between germline ends came to 13 bases. CDR3 in amino acids: CASSYPQGMDSPLHF. The CDR3 DNA follows: TGTGCCAGCAGTTACCCTCAGGGAATGGATTCACCCCTCCACTTT.

This chain links TRBV30 with TRBJ1-2; 8 bases map to TRBD1. The CDR3 loop spans 14 amino acids. Germline assignment: CDR1 GTSNPN and CDR2 SVGIG (reference sequence). Unmatched junction bases numbered 8, after V lost 0 bases and J lost 8 bases. The DNA for the CDR3 is TGTGCCTGGAGTGTACCTAGGACAGGGAACGGCTACACCTTC. Translation gives CAWSVPRTGNGYTF.

This sequence joins TRBV2 and TRBJ1-2; maybe TRBD1 (6 bases). V dropped 6 bases and J dropped 5 bases, with 16 bases sitting between them. Germline values: CDR1 SNHLY, CDR2 FYNNEI. This CDR3 region has 14 residues. The CDR3 is CASSVTGQGYGYTF. CDR3 nucleotides: TGTGCCAGCAGCGTCACGGGACAAGGGTATGGCTACACCTTC.

V is TRBV18 and J is TRBJ2-7; 10 nucleotides match TRBD2. Germline-derived CDR1 and CDR2 are KGHSH and LQKENI. Trimming cost V 2 bases and J 6 bases; bases outside gene matches: 7. This CDR3 has 15 residues. The CDR3 coding sequence is TGTGCCAGCTCACCAATCAGCGGGGGGGCCCTCGAGCAGTACTTC. This encodes CASSPISGGALEQYF.

CDR3 nucleotides: TGTGCCTGGAGTGAGGCGGGGTACGAGCAGTACTTC. Protein product: CAWSEAGYEQYF. This sequence joins TRBV30 and TRBJ2-7; possibly TRBD2 for D (6 bases). Germline V gene data show CDR1 as GTSNPN and CDR2 as SVGIG (reference sequence). The ends were cut back, 1 base at V and 4 bases at J, with 8 bases in the middle. The CDR3 has 12 amino acids. The full variable domain, in which reference TRBV30 and TRBJ2-7 provide the parts outside the CDR3, is SQTIHQWPATLVQPVGSPLSLECTVEGTSNPNLYWYRQAAGRGLQLLFYSVGIGQISSEVPQNLSASRPQDRQFILSSKKLLLSDSGFYLCAWSEAGYEQYFGPGTRLTVT.

The chain joins TRBV19 to TRBJ2-7; tentative D call: TRBD1 (6 bases). CDR1 LNHDA and CDR2 SQIVND come from the germline V gene (reference sequence). The CDR3 consists of 13 residues. Trimming removed 5 bases from V and 3 bases from J, with 11 bases in between. CDR3: CASSGRQVYEQYF. The CDR3 DNA reads as TGTGCCAGTAGTGGGCGACAGGTCTACGAGCAGTACTTC.

The chain uses TRBV2 and TRBJ2-7; tentative D call: TRBD1 (6 bases). This CDR3 comprises 12 residues. The V end lost 7 bases, the J end lost 4 bases, and 11 bases lay between the germline ends. Germline V gives CDR1 SNHLY, CDR2 FYNNEI. The CDR3 spells CASTQGLYEQYF. CDR3 sequence (DNA): TGTGCCAGCACCCAGGGGTTGTACGAGCAGTACTTC.

V gene TRBV5-4 combines with J gene TRBJ2-1; D unclear. The V gene lost 4 bases and the J gene lost 4 bases, with 9 bases spanning the gap. This CDR3 has 13 residues. CDR1 and CDR2 (germline): SGHNT, YYREEE (reference sequence). The CDR3 here is CASSPTPYNEQFF. The CDR3 nucleotides read TGTGCCAGCAGCCCCACACCATACAATGAGCAGTTCTTC.

This chain uses TRBV19 with TRBJ2-3; the match to TRBD2 covers 15 bases. V lost 4 bases to trimming and J lost 6 bases; unmatched junction nucleotides: 5. CDR1 LNHDA and CDR2 SQIVND come from the germline V gene (reference sequence). This CDR3 has 16 residues. The CDR3 loop reads CASSTGLAGGSDTQYF. CDR3 DNA: TGTGCCAGTAGTACGGGACTAGCGGGGGGTTCGGATACGCAGTATTTT.

This clone was recorded only once. The chain has TRBV15 and TRBJ2-4, with D uncertain. This CDR3 is built from 17 residues. Germline V lookup: CDR1 LNHNV, CDR2 YYDKDF (reference sequence). V was shortened by 1 base and J by 0 bases, with 13 bases between the two germline ends. The CDR3 is CATSRGHPTGAKNIQYF. The CDR3 DNA reads as TGTGCCACCAGCAGAGGGCACCCCACGGGAGCCAAAAACATTCAGTACTTC.

The rearrangement uses TRBV9 and TRBJ1-5; perhaps TRBD1 as D (5 bases). This CDR3 region has 12 residues. Germline V lookup: CDR1 SGDLS, CDR2 YYNGEE. The V gene lost 4 bases and the J gene lost 7 bases, with 9 bases spanning the gap. The DNA of the CDR3 is TGTGCCAGCAGCCCCGGGGGACAGCCCCAGCATTTT. It yields the protein CASSPGGQPQHF.

V is TRBV9 and J is TRBJ2-7; TRBD2 matches at 9 bases. The junction had 3 bases not matched to a gene; V was cut back by 0 bases and J by 2 bases. This CDR3 is 15 amino acids long. Germline V gives CDR1 SGDLS, CDR2 YYNGEE. CDR3 in amino acids: CASSVESGGTYEQYF. The CDR3 bases are TGTGCCAGCAGCGTAGAGAGCGGGGGGACCTACGAGCAGTACTTC.

V is TRBV5-1 and J is TRBJ1-5; D is perhaps TRBD1 (5 bases). CDR3 length: 14 amino acids. Trimming pared 5 bases from V and 6 bases from J, leaving 15 bases between. Germline values: CDR1 SGHRS, CDR2 YFSETQ. CDR3 nucleotide sequence: TGCGCCAGCAGTTCAGGGTCAGACGGTCAGCCCCAGCATTTT. It translates to CASSSGSDGQPQHF.

The V and J genes are TRBV10-3 and TRBJ2-2; D is uncertain. In germline, CDR1 is ENHRY, CDR2 SYGVKD. V lost 7 bases to trimming and J lost 0 bases, with 15 bases between them. The CDR3 contains 16 residues. The CDR3 coding sequence is TGTGCCATCAATACCCCAGAGGCAACGAACACCGGGGAGCTGTTTTTT. Translating it yields CAINTPEATNTGELFF.

The chain carries TRBV27 and TRBJ1-6; TRBD1 aligns across 11 bases. The ends lost 2 bases at V and 7 bases at J; junction bases unmatched: 4. CDR1 and CDR2 from the germline V gene are MNHEY and SMNVEV (reference sequence). This CDR3 region has 16 residues. In DNA form, the CDR3 reads TGTGCCAGCAGTTTAGGACAGGGGGCGCACAATTCACCCCTCCACTTT. Its protein is CASSLGQGAHNSPLHF.

V usage is TRBV19 and J usage is TRBJ2-2; 9 nucleotides align to TRBD2. CDR1 LNHDA and CDR2 SQIVND come from the germline V gene (reference sequence). CDR3 length: 16 residues. Losses at the gene ends were 3 bases for V and 4 bases for J; bases not matched to a gene: 6. CDR3 sequence: CASSILAGLGTGELFF. The DNA of the CDR3 is TGTGCCAGTAGTATCCTAGCGGGGCTGGGCACCGGGGAGCTGTTTTTT.

The chain carries TRBV7-3 and TRBJ2-1; D is possibly TRBD2 (6 bases). V was cut by 0 bases and J by 12 bases, with 21 bases left in between. Looked up from germline, CDR1 is SGHTA and CDR2 is FQGTGA. This CDR3 has 16 residues. CDR3 protein: CASSLTGGGDSDRQFF. In DNA, the CDR3 is TGTGCCAGCAGCTTAACCGGTGGAGGGGATTCGGATCGGCAGTTCTTC.

The rearrangement joins TRBV2 to TRBJ1-2, with 8 bases lining up with TRBD1. Per germline, CDR1 SNHLY and CDR2 FYNNEI. This CDR3 is built from 14 residues. V gave up 5 bases and J gave up 7 bases; unmatched junction bases: 9. CDR3 residues: CASSSGQGSSGYTF. The CDR3 nucleotides read TGTGCCAGCAGTTCCGGACAGGGTTCATCTGGCTACACCTTC.

As for this clone: The junction departs from the called germline gene at one end, perhaps through a read error. Other nucleotide sequences from this sample produce the same CDR3. The rearrangement joins TRBV30 to TRBJ1-2; 9 nucleotides match TRBD1. The germline gives CDR1 GTSNPN, CDR2 SVGIG (reference sequence). The CDR3 covers 11 residues. The CDR3 DNA reads as TGTGCCAGGAGGACAGGGGATGGCTACACCTTC. Amino acids: CARRTGDGYTF.

The chain has TRBV10-3 and TRBJ2-2; TRBD2 matches 7 bases. Per the germline V gene, CDR1 is ENHRY and CDR2 is SYGVKD. The J segment lost 3 bases and the V segment lost 4 bases, leaving 5 bases of the junction unmatched. The CDR3 spans 15 residues. The CDR3 bases are TGTGCCATCAGTGTTGGGCTAGCGGACACCGGGGAGCTGTTTTTT. It encodes CAISVGLADTGELFF.